This TCR beta chain derives from a study of type 1 and type 2 diabetes patients. Overall study context: The cohort mixed type 1 diabetes, type 2 diabetes and nondiabetic donors. T cells were magnetically sorted from PBMCs as CD4+ or CD8+ subsets.

Study-wide findings and caveats: Type 2 diabetes repertoires were more diverse than type 1 diabetes repertoires. Age and gender were not matched between study groups, possibly biasing interpretation.

In regard to this clonotype: Its specificity is unknown.

V was pared by 3 bases and J by 3 bases, with 14 bases between. CDR3 length: 15 amino acids. Germline V gene lookup returns CDR1 LNHDA and CDR2 SQIVND (reference sequence). PCR was run on genomic DNA. A primer set of 30 forward and 13 reverse primers amplified the CDR3. TCRdb re-called the multiplex PCR reads through MiXCR, storing one row per CDR3 protein. Of about 290,000 distinct CDR3 sequences listed, around 50% are singletons. Sequences were obtained from peripheral blood mononuclear cells (PBMCs). This receptor was identified in a man between 18 and 29 years old with type 2 diabetes. The chain uses TRBV19 and TRBJ1-2, with D possibly TRBD1 on 6 matching bases. The CDR3 bases are TGTGCCAGTAGTATTGGACAGTTGGGAGACTATGGCTACACCTTC. Translation gives CASSIGQLGDYGYTF. The variable domain in full, with the rest retrieved from reference TRBV19 and TRBJ1-2, is DGGITQSPKYLFRKEGQNVTLSCEQNLNHDAMYWYRQDPGQGLRLIYYSQIVNDFQKGDIAEGYSVSREKKESFPLTVTSAQKNPTAFYLCASSIGQLGDYGYTFGSGTRLTVV.